This T cell receptor (beta chain) emerged from a study of blood T cell repertoires in COVID-19. On the study more broadly: Spain, Italy and the United States supplied samples that represented acute and convalescent COVID-19. Sources were T cells, B-cell-depleted T cells, or PBMCs; the material itself was cDNA or gDNA.

The CDR3 length is 14 residues. The V and J ends lost 6 bases and 7 bases, in that order; junction bases with no gene match: 1. The germline gives CDR1 SNHLY, CDR2 FYNNEI. Method: immunoSEQ multiplex PCR; TCRdb's copy keeps in-frame clones and lacks some. Here the sample spans roughly 290,000 clones, approximately 86% being singletons. Material for sequencing was peripheral blood. The chain has TRBV2 and TRBJ2-1, with 15 bases that match TRBD2. This sequence was found in a woman aged 25 to 39 who had recovered from COVID-19. The CDR3 protein is CASRGLAGGNEQFF. CDR3 in DNA: TGTGCCAGCAGGGGACTAGCGGGGGGTAATGAGCAGTTCTTC.